A single sample is the source of the 4 T cell receptor beta chains below, sequenced in a study of cytomegalovirus exposure and HLA in healthy donors. The PCR was carried out with 60 Vbeta primers and 13 Jbeta primers. The table came from immunoSEQ multiplex PCR; TCRdb's copy has only in-frame clones and leaves some out. The sample yields 170,000 or so clones, 84% seen once. The material sequenced was PBMCs. These receptors all come from a girl between 5 and 17 years old in good health and CMV-seropositive.

The gene calls are TRBV7-5 and TRBJ1-5. TRBV7-5 is a documented pseudogene. The CDR3 sequence is 17 residues long. The CDR3 region has the DNA TGTGCCAGAAGCTTAGACTTTAAGTCCCGCGGGGGGCAGCCCCAGCATTTT. Translated, it gives CARSLDFKSRGGQPQHF.

This clone came up once. The J gene is TRBJ1-2, the V gene TRBV9; D unresolved. The germline gives CDR1 SGDLS, CDR2 YYNGEE. Trimming took 0 bases from V and 8 from J, leaving 11 bases between them. CDR3 size: 13 residues. The CDR3 coding sequence is TGTGCCAGCAGCGTAGACCCGAGGCTAGGCTACACCTTC. Its translation is CASSVDPRLGYTF.

This clone has a handful of counts. The chain combines TRBV10-2 with TRBJ1-5; D gene unclear. The germline CDR1 and CDR2 sequences are WSHSY and SAAADI. The V gene lost 5 bases and the J gene lost 5 bases, with 13 bases spanning the gap. This CDR3 contains 14 residues. The CDR3 DNA is TGCGCCAGCAGTTACGGCTTTGGAGATCAGCCCCAGCATTTT. It translates to CASSYGFGDQPQHF.

Concerning this clone itself: Other DNA sequences within the sample encode an identical CDR3. The V gene is TRBV6-4, the J gene TRBJ2-3, with TRBD2 matching 9 bases. CDR1 and CDR2 from the germline V gene are MRHNA and SNTAGT. The CDR3 totals 15 residues. Germline trimming cut 2 bases from V and 2 bases from J; bases unmatched to any gene: 2. CDR3 region: CASSDGGGATDTQYF. The CDR3 DNA reads TGTGCCAGCAGTGACGGCGGGGGGGCCACAGATACGCAGTATTTT.